The clone carrying this TCR beta chain was detected ten times or more. Its antigen remains unidentified. The sample's time point: patch test 1, 2 weeks after DPC sensitization. Treatment meaning: therapeutic diphenylcyclopropenone sensitization with weekly scalp DPC. Patients had alopecia, were aged 18 to 70, and were not pregnant. The data belong to a study of human T cells and chemical hapten exposure. Background on the study: Readings were taken at 6 days from patch tests that had applied 0.01% DPC to the upper back. Study-level findings and limits: Alopecia affected the donors, so their immune response may differ from healthy people's.

The CDR3 covers 15 residues. J gave up 7 bases and V 5 bases, and 13 bases lay outside the gene matches. Per germline, CDR1 MNHEY and CDR2 SVGAGI. TCRdb itself ran the RACE reads through MiXCR, one entry per CDR3 protein. This table holds approximately 80,000 distinct CDR3 sequences, approximately 8% found once. The sequencing used whole blood, collected in connection with sensitization to the hapten diphenylcyclopropenone (DPC). The receptor's source is a woman aged 25 to 45 with alopecia areata. Some clones in this sample may be carry-over from other donors' samples. The V gene is TRBV6-5, the J gene TRBJ1-1; 7 bases line up with TRBD1. The CDR3 protein is CASSRWLTGNIEAFF. The CDR3 nucleotides read TGTGCCAGCAGTAGGTGGTTGACAGGGAATATTGAAGCTTTCTTT.